This T cell receptor beta chain was profiled in a study of cytomegalovirus exposure and HLA in healthy donors. General observations from the study: Accounts indicate the classifier identified cytomegalovirus status with strong specificity and sensitivity.

Vbeta (60) and Jbeta (13) primers were used in the PCR. TCRdb's copy holds only in-frame clones and misses some; the assay was immunoSEQ multiplex PCR. Of about 110,000 clones in the sample, approximately 80% are singletons; the top ten hold 5.2%. Donors consisted of healthy bone marrow donors. Comments on this clone: Its antigen remains unknown.

CDR1 and CDR2 (germline): MNHNY, SVGAGI (reference sequence). This CDR3 is 15 amino acids long. V was cut by 7 bases and J by 0 bases, with 13 bases left in between. The chain uses TRBV6-6 and TRBJ2-1; the D gene is possibly TRBD2 (5 bases). The source is a female donor in good health and CMV-seropositive. Material for sequencing was PBMCs. In DNA form, the CDR3 reads TGTGCCAGCACTGAGCTCACTAGCTCCTACAATGAGCAGTTCTTC. Translated, it gives CASTELTSSYNEQFF.